The following is a T cell receptor beta chain sequence with its context. This CDR3 is 12 amino acids long. Germline V gene data show CDR1 as MNHEY and CDR2 as SVGAGI. V lost 6 bases to trimming and J lost 5 bases; unmatched junction nucleotides: 2. In the original processing: Nucleated cell counts were estimated from reference gene primer amplification. Clones were sequenced by immunoSEQ multiplex PCR, and TCRdb holds only the in-frame ones, with some missing. D and trimming were read from the DNA, whereas the V and J calls and clone size are those reported in that table. The table shows about 170,000 clones, with over 70% occurring only once. This sample stems from a study of blood T cell repertoires in COVID-19. Looking at the study overall: Both acute and convalescent COVID-19 samples were obtained from the United States, Italy and Spain. The cDNA or gDNA used as material had been derived from T cells, B-cell-depleted T cells, or PBMCs.

This TCR derives from a woman aged 70-85 years who had recovered from COVID-19. This chain joins TRBV6-5 and TRBJ2-5; 8 positions agree with TRBD2. Sequencing was performed on peripheral blood. DNA of the CDR3: TGTGCCAGCAGCGGCGGGGGGGAGACCCAGTACTTC. Residues: CASSGGGETQYF.